The 13 T cell receptor beta chains in this list originate from one sample, sequenced in a study of identical twins. TCRdb called the 5' RACE reads again in MiXCR, with one record for every CDR3 protein. The repertoire consists of some 500,000 distinct CDR3 sequences, with approximately 14% occurring once and the leading ten covering 0.98%. The sample also formed part of further work on yellow fever vaccine responses in identical twins.

The specimen was CD4+ T cells sorted from blood. Receptors were obtained from a woman aged 18-29 years in good health.

The chain is built from TRBV11-2 and TRBJ2-3; possible D gene TRBD1, 5 bases. This CDR3 is built from 12 residues. Germline assignment: CDR1 SGHAT and CDR2 FQNNGV. Trimming pared 2 bases from V and 14 bases from J, leaving 14 bases between. The CDR3 protein is CASSLPGILWYF. CDR3 bases: TGTGCCAGCAGCTTACCAGGGATCCTATGGTATTTT.

The sample holds many counts of this clonotype. The V gene is TRBV20-1, the J gene TRBJ2-3; 12 bases are shared with TRBD2. Germline V gene lookup returns CDR1 DFQATT and CDR2 SNEGSKA (reference sequence). V lost 0 bases, J lost 1 base, and 8 bases stayed unmatched. The CDR3 spans 18 residues. The CDR3 reads CSARDLAGGRIGTDTQYF. The CDR3 DNA is TGCAGTGCTAGAGATCTAGCGGGGGGGCGTATTGGCACAGATACGCAGTATTTT.

This clonotype was picked up a small number of times. The J gene is TRBJ2-3, the V gene TRBV6-2 or TRBV6-3; no reliable D call. CDR3 length equals 12 residues. Trimming removed 2 bases from V and 4 bases from J, with 4 bases in between. Germline CDR1 is MNHEY and CDR2 is SVGEGT. CDR3 DNA: TGTGCCAGCAGTTACGTGGCAGATACGCAGTATTTT. Its protein is CASSYVADTQYF.

This clonotype was seen only a few times. The rearrangement links TRBV9 to TRBJ2-2; D is perhaps TRBD2 (5 bases). Germline-derived CDR1 and CDR2 are SGDLS and YYNGEE. The V gene lost 0 bases and the J gene lost 4 bases, with 13 bases spanning the gap. The CDR3 consists of 16 residues. CDR3 nucleotides: TGTGCCAGCAGCGTAGTGGGCGATGCGGGCACCGGGGAGCTGTTTTTT. Its protein product is CASSVVGDAGTGELFF.

This chain links TRBV5-1 with TRBJ2-4; 11 bases line up with TRBD2. CDR1 and CDR2 from the germline V gene are SGHRS and YFSETQ. The length of the CDR3 is 17 residues. J lost 8 bases, V lost 3 bases, and 13 bases had no gene match. CDR3 nucleotide sequence: TGCGCCAGCAGCTCCTTAGCGGGAGGGCCACGGGGGGACATTCAGTACTTC. This gives the protein CASSSLAGGPRGDIQYF.

The rearrangement uses TRBV10-3 and TRBJ2-3; D gene ambiguous. With 11 bases removed from V and 0 bases from J, the gap between germline ends came to 9 bases. Germline CDR1 reads ENHRY; CDR2 reads SYGVKD. The CDR3 runs 12 residues. The CDR3 DNA reads as TGTGCCGCCAGTGGTAGCACAGATACGCAGTATTTT. It encodes CAASGSTDTQYF.

This clonotype has just a few counts. J is TRBJ1-1 and V is TRBV28; maybe TRBD1 (5 bases). This CDR3 is 14 amino acids long. V was shortened by 2 bases and J by 10 bases, with 17 bases between the two germline ends. Germline CDR1 and CDR2: MDHEN and SYDVKM. The CDR3 spells CASSLSQGGAGAFF. The CDR3 region has the DNA TGTGCCAGCAGTTTAAGTCAGGGCGGCGCAGGAGCTTTCTTT.

The table lists this clonotype with many counts. The CDR3 loop reads CASSLARGQGGKLFF. CDR3 bases: TGTGCCAGCAGTTTAGCACGGGGACAGGGTGGGAAACTGTTTTTT. V gene TRBV12-3 or TRBV12-4 combines with J gene TRBJ1-4, with 9 bases fitting TRBD1. The CDR3 runs 15 residues. V was clipped by 0 bases and J by 11 bases; unmatched bases: 7.

The table lists this clonotype with many counts. The chain has TRBV4-2 and TRBJ2-7; D call uncertain. Germline V gene sequence: CDR1 LGHNA, CDR2 YNFKEQ. There are 12 residues in the CDR3. V was clipped by 0 bases and J by 6 bases, with 6 bases between them. The CDR3 coding sequence is TGTGCCAGCAGCCAAGATTCGCGCGAGCAGTACTTC. It is translated as CASSQDSREQYF.

This clonotype was counted between two and nine times. V gene TRBV7-2 combines with J gene TRBJ2-3, with TRBD2 matching 7 bases. The CDR3 extends over 14 amino acids. The J segment lost 5 bases and the V segment lost 7 bases, leaving 9 bases of the junction unmatched. The germline V gene encodes CDR1 SGHTA and CDR2 FQGNSA. CDR3 nucleotides: TGTGCCAGCATAAGGGGAGGGCCCGAAGATACGCAGTATTTT. The encoded protein is CASIRGGPEDTQYF.

J is TRBJ2-1 and V is TRBV7-2; 12 bases align to TRBD2. Germline V gene sequence: CDR1 SGHTA, CDR2 FQGNSA. With 2 bases clipped from V and 14 bases from J, the junction kept 10 bases outside the gene matches. The length of the CDR3 is 15 residues. CDR3 DNA: TGTGCCAGCAGCTTATTGGCTAGCGGGAGGGCCTATGAGTTCTTC. As protein: CASSLLASGRAYEFF.

This clonotype has only a few counts. The chain's CDR3 is CASSYLRDSISKRTQYF. DNA for the CDR3: TGTGCCAGCAGTTACCTCCGGGACAGCATTTCCAAGAGGACCCAGTACTTC. V is TRBV6-5 and J is TRBJ2-5; 7 bases line up with TRBD1. Germline lookup yields CDR1 MNHEY and CDR2 SVGAGI. V gave up 2 bases and J gave up 7 bases; unmatched junction bases: 16. The CDR3 contains 17 residues.

This clonotype was recorded a few times. This chain links TRBV20-1 with TRBJ2-3; D is unclear. The V end was cut by 3 bases, the J end by 4 bases, with 8 bases between. The germline CDR1 and CDR2 sequences are DFQATT and SNEGSKA (reference sequence). The CDR3 contains 12 residues. In DNA form, the CDR3 reads TGCAGTGCTAGGGGTTTAGCAGATACGCAGTATTTT. Encoded protein: CSARGLADTQYF.